This T cell receptor beta chain was documented in a study of blood T cell repertoires in COVID-19. Study-level background: The United States, Italy and Spain were the sources of the acute and convalescent COVID-19 samples. The analysed material was cDNA or gDNA that came from T cells, B-cell-depleted T cells, or PBMCs.

In the original processing: Cell counts per sample came from amplifying reference gene primers. The protocol was immunoSEQ multiplex PCR, while the TCRdb copy is restricted to in-frame clones and leaves out a portion. V and J calls and clone size are as listed in that table; D and trimming were resolved from the DNA. The repertoire holds fewer than 250,000 clones, with around nine tenths as singletons. The germline V gene has CDR1 SGHTA and CDR2 FQGNSA. Deletions cut 5 bases from V and 0 bases from J, with 14 bases between. The CDR3 length is 16 residues. The receptor comes from a man between 25 and 39 years old with acute or convalescent COVID-19. Material: peripheral blood. The rearrangement links TRBV7-2 to TRBJ2-1; D gene unclear. CDR3 sequence: CASSQVPHSSYNEQFF. The CDR3 nucleotides are TGTGCCAGCAGCCAAGTACCACACAGCTCCTACAATGAGCAGTTCTTC.